The rows below give T cell receptor beta chains drawn from one sample of a study of blood T cell repertoires in COVID-19. Repertoires were generated with immunoSEQ multiplex PCR, while TCRdb's copy carries only in-frame clones and drops some. The data contain fewer than 350,000 clones, around 90% of them singletons. Source material: peripheral blood. Receptor source: a man between 18 and 35 years old with active or convalescent COVID-19. Both conserved end residues are part of each CDR3. Fields, in order: CDR3 protein, V gene, J gene.

CDR3aa: CASSWTVNTEAFF; v_gene: TRBV7-8; j_gene: TRBJ1-1
CDR3aa: CASSSPGLGGTGELFF; v_gene: TRBV7-9; j_gene: TRBJ2-2
CDR3aa: CASSANPRGYNEKLFF; v_gene: TRBV2; j_gene: TRBJ1-4
CDR3aa: CASSLDRGQTNEKLFF; v_gene: TRBV3-1/TRBV3-2; j_gene: TRBJ1-4
CDR3aa: CASSETGDYGYTF; v_gene: TRBV2; j_gene: TRBJ1-2
CDR3aa: CASSADNEQFF; v_gene: TRBV11-2; j_gene: TRBJ2-1
CDR3aa: CASSPGQGRETQYF; v_gene: TRBV18; j_gene: TRBJ2-5
CDR3aa: CASTGIYGYTF; v_gene: TRBV6-5; j_gene: TRBJ1-2
CDR3aa: CASSQVLVTDTQYF; v_gene: TRBV4-3; j_gene: TRBJ2-3
CDR3aa: CASSGTKSLVHYEQYF; v_gene: TRBV2; j_gene: TRBJ2-7
CDR3aa: CASAMGGFYEQYF; v_gene: TRBV12-5; j_gene: TRBJ2-7
CDR3aa: CASSYRTSGGPEKQETQYF; v_gene: TRBV7-2; j_gene: TRBJ2-5
CDR3aa: CSVDLDRGGYGYTF; v_gene: TRBV29-1; j_gene: TRBJ1-2
CDR3aa: CASSQQGARSYNSPLHF; v_gene: TRBV7-9; j_gene: TRBJ1-6
CDR3aa: CASSEARGGQYF; v_gene: TRBV10-1; j_gene: TRBJ2-3
CDR3aa: CASSVSETQAMNTEAFF; v_gene: TRBV9; j_gene: TRBJ1-1
CDR3aa: CASSSGLSNTEAFF; v_gene: TRBV7-3; j_gene: TRBJ1-1
CDR3aa: CASSKQGSGNTIYF; v_gene: TRBV6-5; j_gene: TRBJ1-3